The 8 T cell receptor beta chains in this list originate from one sample, sequenced in a study of blood T cell repertoires in COVID-19. The data were produced by immunoSEQ multiplex PCR, yet TCRdb's version contains in-frame clones alone and is incomplete. The sample contains around 260,000 clones, 86% of which appear only once. The sequenced sample consisted of peripheral blood. The receptors were sampled from a man younger than 35 with active or convalescent COVID-19.

The chain couples TRBV14 to TRBJ2-7; D might be TRBD1 (5 bases). The CDR3 covers 15 residues. Germline lookup yields CDR1 SGHDN and CDR2 FVKESK. The V gene lost 0 bases and the J gene lost 3 bases, with 12 bases spanning the gap. CDR3 in amino acids: CASSQDTGSIYEQYF. The DNA for the CDR3 is TGTGCCAGCAGCCAAGATACAGGCTCGATCTACGAGCAGTACTTC.

J is TRBJ2-5 and V is TRBV9; perhaps TRBD2 as D (6 bases). The germline V gene has CDR1 SGDLS and CDR2 YYNGEE. The CDR3 loop spans 15 amino acids. V lost 4 bases to trimming and J lost 4 bases, with 17 bases between them. The CDR3 loop reads CASSPYGSLGETQYF. CDR3 nucleotides: TGTGCCAGCAGCCCCTACGGGAGTTTGGGAGAGACCCAGTACTTC. Combining the CDR3 with reference TRBV9 and TRBJ2-5 gives the whole variable domain DSGVTQTPKHLITATGQRVTLRCSPRSGDLSVYWYQQSLDQGLQFLIQYYNGEERAKGNILERFSAQQFPDLHSELNLSSLELGDSALYFCASSPYGSLGETQYFGPGTRLLVL.

This clone occurred a few times. The gene calls are TRBV6-5 and TRBJ2-1, with a possible D match to TRBD1 (5 bases). Per the germline V gene, CDR1 is MNHEY and CDR2 is SVGAGI. Trimming took off 4 bases at V and 1 base at J, with 11 bases between the two ends. The CDR3 has 15 residues. CDR3: CASSSRQQSYNEQFF. The CDR3 DNA is TGTGCCAGCAGTTCGAGACAGCAATCCTACAATGAGCAGTTCTTC.

The rearrangement links TRBV5-4 to TRBJ1-1; D unresolved. The CDR3 length is 14 residues. With 4 bases removed from V and 1 base from J, the gap between germline ends came to 11 bases. Germline V CDR1 and CDR2: SGHNT, YYREEE (reference sequence). The CDR3 bases are TGTGCCAGCAGCCTGCTGGTTAGGAACACTGAAGCTTTCTTT. Its translation is CASSLLVRNTEAFF.

The chain carries TRBV5-1 and TRBJ1-3; TRBD1 agrees at 10 bases. CDR1 and CDR2 (germline): SGHRS, YFSETQ. The V and J ends lost 4 bases and 7 bases, in that order; junction bases with no gene match: 8. The CDR3 length is 15 residues. CDR3 residues: CASSLGTGERNTIYF. CDR3 nucleotide sequence: TGCGCCAGCAGCCTCGGGACAGGGGAGAGGAACACCATATATTTT.

J is TRBJ1-3 and V is TRBV10-3, with D perhaps matching TRBD1 (5 bases). The CDR3 loop spans 15 amino acids. The germline V gene encodes CDR1 ENHRY and CDR2 SYGVKD. V lost 8 bases and J lost 4, with 18 bases in between. CDR3 loop: CAIGGGTLGGNTIYF. The CDR3 DNA is TGTGCCATCGGGGGGGGGACCCTTGGAGGAAACACCATATATTTT.

The chain links TRBV6-5 to TRBJ1-1; 12 positions agree with TRBD1. The germline V gene encodes CDR1 MNHEY and CDR2 SVGAGI. The CDR3 length is 16 residues. V was clipped by 4 bases and J by 8 bases; unmatched bases: 11. This CDR3 is CASSSAGTGGSTEAFF. CDR3 bases: TGTGCCAGCAGTTCAGCAGGGACAGGGGGCTCGACCGAAGCTTTCTTT.

To note about this clone: Other DNA sequences in this specimen translate into the identical CDR3. As DNA, the CDR3 is TGTGCCAGCAGCTTTGGACAGGGGGCCGGAGATACGCAGTATTTT. It specifies CASSFGQGAGDTQYF. V gene TRBV7-9 combines with J gene TRBJ2-3; 11 nucleotides match TRBD1. From germline, CDR1 is SEHNR and CDR2 FQNEAQ (reference sequence). The CDR3 runs to 15 residues. V gave up 3 bases and J gave up 5 bases; unmatched junction bases: 4.